The next 17 T cell receptor beta chains were all read from a single sample in a study of CD8+ T cells in alopecia areata. Stated treatment: oral pan-JAK inhibitor, 5-10 mg twice daily. TCR sequencing used cDNA made by reverse transcription of extracted RNA. Libraries were prepared by immunoSEQ multiplex PCR; TCRdb keeps only in-frame clonotypes and omits some of them. The table includes 200,000 to 250,000 clones, 50% to 60% detected once. The sample consisted of CD4+ T cells sorted from blood, taken at week 4, from a patient treated with tofacitinib. These receptors all come from a human donor with alopecia areata.

The rearrangement links TRBV7-9 to TRBJ1-5; unclear D gene. CDR3 size: 14 residues. Trimming stripped 1 base from V and 5 bases from J, with 9 bases between. Germline CDR1 reads SEHNR; CDR2 reads FQNEAQ (reference sequence). This CDR3 is CASSLDVGDQPQHF. CDR3 nucleotide sequence: TGTGCCAGCAGCTTAGATGTCGGGGATCAGCCCCAGCATTTT.

This sequence joins TRBV5-1 and TRBJ1-2; maybe TRBD1 (5 bases). The V and J ends lost 0 bases and 2 bases respectively, with 14 bases between them. The CDR3 totals 16 residues. Germline V gene data show CDR1 as SGHRS and CDR2 as YFSETQ. CDR3 DNA: TGCGCCAGCAGCTTGGCGGGGAGACAGACCAACTATGGCTACACCTTC. Its translation: CASSLAGRQTNYGYTF.

The chain employs TRBV4-3 and TRBJ2-5; D is unclear. CDR1 LGHNA and CDR2 YSLEER come from the germline V gene. CDR3 length equals 13 residues. V was pared by 1 base and J by 5 bases, with 8 bases between. Here the CDR3 DNA reads TGCGCCAGCAGCCAAGGGTTCGGGGAGACCCAGTACTTC. Its protein product is CASSQGFGETQYF.

A few counts support this clone. The sample has other DNA sequences that encode this CDR3 too. The chain carries TRBV7-2 and TRBJ2-7; D ambiguous. V was trimmed by 5 bases and J by 4 bases, leaving 9 bases between them. CDR1 SGHTA and CDR2 FQGNSA come from the germline V gene. This CDR3 contains 12 residues. CDR3 amino acids: CASSLQGYEQYF. The CDR3 DNA reads TGTGCCAGCAGCCTCCAAGGGTACGAGCAGTACTTC.

The chain has TRBV18 and TRBJ2-5, with D perhaps TRBD2 (6 bases). The CDR3 totals 14 residues. V was shortened by 0 bases and J by 4 bases, with 9 bases between the two germline ends. Germline lookup yields CDR1 KGHSH and CDR2 LQKENI. CDR3 protein: CASSPPGLGETQYF. As DNA, the CDR3 is TGTGCCAGCTCACCACCGGGACTCGGAGAGACCCAGTACTTC.

V usage is TRBV5-1 and J usage is TRBJ2-3, with 9 positions matching TRBD2. Germline-derived CDR1 and CDR2 are SGHRS and YFSETQ. This CDR3 has 17 amino acids. The V gene end was trimmed by 0 bases and the J gene end by 4 bases; junction bases not matched to a gene: 9. CDR3 DNA sequence: TGCGCCAGCAGCTTGGCCGTGGTAGCGGGGGCTGCAGATACGCAGTATTTT. It encodes CASSLAVVAGAADTQYF. The full variable domain, completed using reference TRBV5-1 and TRBJ2-3, is KAGVTQTPRYLIKTRGQQVTLSCSPISGHRSVSWYQQTPGQGLQFLFEYFSETQRNKGNFPGRFSGRQFSNSRSEMNVSTLELGDSALYLCASSLAVVAGAADTQYFGPGTRLTVL.

The V and J genes are TRBV5-1 and TRBJ2-1; a possible D gene is TRBD1 (5 bases). The germline V gene has CDR1 SGHRS and CDR2 YFSETQ. The CDR3 loop spans 16 amino acids. The V gene lost 0 bases and the J gene lost 5 bases, with 15 bases spanning the gap. CDR3: CASSLVQGSGHNEQFF. The CDR3 region has the DNA TGCGCCAGCAGCTTGGTGCAGGGAAGTGGCCACAATGAGCAGTTCTTC.

The chain is built from TRBV29-1 and TRBJ1-5; D possibly corresponds to TRBD1 (5 bases). Germline V gives CDR1 SQVTM, CDR2 ANQGSEA. V was shortened by 4 bases and J by 3 bases, with 10 bases between the two germline ends. CDR3 length: 13 amino acids. CDR3 DNA sequence: TGCAGCGTTGTTGAGGGGACCAATCAGCCCCAGCATTTT. It translates to CSVVEGTNQPQHF.

The CDR3 DNA follows: TGTGCCAGCAGTTTATCGAGAGATACGCAGTATTTT. Protein sequence: CASSLSRDTQYF. V usage is TRBV27 and J usage is TRBJ2-3; no definite D call. The CDR3 loop spans 12 amino acids. Germline CDR1 reads MNHEY; CDR2 reads SMNVEV (reference sequence). The ends were cut back, 0 bases at V and 5 bases at J, with 3 bases in the middle.

In the case of this clone: Different DNA sequences within this sample yield the same CDR3. This sequence joins TRBV7-2 and TRBJ2-5; D is undetermined. CDR1 is SGHTA, CDR2 FQGNSA, per germline. Deletions cut 0 bases from V and 5 bases from J, with 4 bases between. This CDR3 has 12 residues. Here the CDR3 DNA reads TGTGCCAGCAGCTTAGCAGGGGAGACCCAGTACTTC. This sequence encodes CASSLAGETQYF.

This sequence joins TRBV7-3 and TRBJ2-1; 8 nucleotides align to TRBD1. Germline CDR1 reads SGHTA; CDR2 reads FQGTGA. J was trimmed by 0 bases and V by 4 bases; bases with no gene match: 2. The length of the CDR3 is 15 residues. This CDR3 reads CASSWDRNSYNEQFF. The CDR3 region has the DNA TGTGCCAGCAGCTGGGACAGGAACTCCTACAATGAGCAGTTCTTC.

The chain recombines TRBV11-2 with TRBJ2-7, with D possibly TRBD2 on 7 matching bases. This CDR3 has 15 residues. Trimming shortened V by 1 base and J by 4 bases, and 14 bases separated the two germline ends. In germline, CDR1 is SGHAT, CDR2 FQNNGV. CDR3 bases: TGTGCCAGCAGCTTAGGAGGGGGGGGGTTGTACGAGCAGTACTTC. This codes for CASSLGGGGLYEQYF.

In its sample, this clone was seen a few times. The chain has TRBV7-9 and TRBJ1-1, with 11 bases lining up with TRBD1. The CDR3 is 19 residues long. The trim removed 2 bases at V and 5 bases at J, leaving 16 bases unmatched. CDR1 is SEHNR and CDR2 is FQNEAQ in the germline V gene (reference sequence). The chain's CDR3 is CASSLPSTGTGGGRTEAFF. Written as DNA, the CDR3 is TGTGCCAGCAGCTTACCATCCACCGGGACAGGGGGAGGGAGGACTGAAGCTTTCTTT.

The chain employs TRBV6-1 and TRBJ2-1; tentative D call: TRBD1 (6 bases). Per germline, CDR1 MNHNS and CDR2 SASEGT. CDR3 size: 13 residues. Trimming cost V 6 bases and J 7 bases, with 13 bases left between them. CDR3 nucleotide sequence: TGTGCCAGCAGAGGCAGGGGCGTGAATGAGCAGTTCTTC. Residues: CASRGRGVNEQFF.

The chain uses TRBV25-1 and TRBJ2-7, with TRBD2 as a possible D gene (5 bases). V was cut by 4 bases and J by 2 bases, with 9 bases left in between. The CDR3 length is 13 residues. The germline V gene encodes CDR1 MGHDK and CDR2 SYGVNS. The CDR3 sequence is CASSGGFPYEQYF. CDR3 bases: TGTGCCAGCAGTGGAGGGTTCCCCTACGAGCAGTACTTC.

The chain employs TRBV10-3 and TRBJ2-5, with 10 nucleotides matching TRBD2. Germline-derived CDR1 and CDR2 are ENHRY and SYGVKD. The length of the CDR3 is 15 residues. V was pared by 6 bases and J by 5 bases, with 9 bases of the junction left unmatched. In nucleotides, the CDR3 is TGTGCCATCAGGGAGGGACTAGCGCTGGGGGAGACCCAGTACTTC. Encoded protein: CAIREGLALGETQYF.

The chain carries TRBV29-1 and TRBJ1-4, with D perhaps matching TRBD1 (5 bases). Germline-derived CDR1 and CDR2 are SQVTM and ANQGSEA. The CDR3 extends over 12 amino acids. The V end was cut by 4 bases, the J end by 4 bases, with 7 bases between. CDR3 nucleotide sequence: TGCAGCGTTGGAGGGGATAATGAAAAACTGTTTTTT. Amino acid sequence: CSVGGDNEKLFF.